This paragraph reports one T cell receptor beta chain. Germline CDR1 reads KGHSH; CDR2 reads LQKENI. V was cut by 3 bases and J by 6 bases, with 9 bases left in between. This CDR3 region has 12 residues. The record originates from a study of blood T cell repertoires in COVID-19. Study overall: The samples span acute and convalescent COVID-19 from the United States, Italy and Spain. The analysed material was cDNA or gDNA that came from T cells, B-cell-depleted T cells, or PBMCs.

Only in-frame clones appear in the TCRdb table, and some are missing; sequencing was by immunoSEQ multiplex PCR. Seen here are about 74,000 clones, roughly three quarters observed once, and the top ten hold roughly 12%. This receptor was obtained from a human donor in a cohort sampled during active COVID-19. The chain has TRBV18 and TRBJ2-7; a weak D match, TRBD2 (5 bases). Source material: peripheral blood. CDR3 DNA: TGTGCCAGCTCACCCCTCGGGATCGAGCAGTACTTC. Amino acid sequence: CASSPLGIEQYF.